The clone carrying this T cell receptor (beta chain) has only one observation. Antigen unknown. The sample belongs to a study of CD8+CD57+ T cells in acquired aplastic anemia. Looking at the study overall: An average of roughly 3 ug of DNA was obtained from sorted CD4+ and CD8+ cells. Study-wide findings and caveats: Researchers reported that CD8+ Simpson's diversity was not significantly different in patients versus controls.

The authors sequenced patients whose flow cytometry had shown CD8+CD57+ cell expansion. Patients were untreated when blood was sampled. Researchers used genomic DNA as the template to profile TCR beta VDJ and CDR3. TCRdb called the reads again in MiXCR, with one record for every CDR3 protein. This sample carries some 150,000 distinct CDR3 sequences, roughly two thirds of them seen once, and the ten largest clones take 45% to 60%. The CDR3 is 14 amino acids. Germline lookup yields CDR1 SGHVS and CDR2 FQNEAQ. Between the trimmed V and J ends, which lost 1 base and 0 bases, there was a span of 6 bases. V is TRBV7-8 and J is TRBJ1-2; D gene ambiguous. This TCR was recovered from a human donor with aplastic anemia. Sequenced sample: sorted CD4+, CD8+, or CD8+CD57+ T cells (not recorded which) from PBMCs. The CDR3 sequence is CASSLGVANYGYTF. CDR3 bases: TGTGCCAGCAGCTTAGGCGTAGCTAACTATGGCTACACCTTC. The complete variable domain, with remaining parts taken from reference TRBV7-8 and TRBJ1-2, reads GAGVSQSPRYKVAKRGQDVALRCDPISGHVSLFWYQQALGQGPEFLTYFQNEAQLDKSGLPSDRFFAERPEGSVSTLKIQRTQQEDSAVYLCASSLGVANYGYTFGSGTRLTVV.